This T cell receptor beta chain was retrieved from a study of cytomegalovirus exposure and HLA in healthy donors. The CDR3 spans 14 residues. The germline V gene encodes CDR1 SGHTA and CDR2 FQGNSA. Trimming removed 2 bases at V and 3 bases at J, with 8 bases between. Regarding this clone: Its target is unknown.

Study-level results: Analysis performed later showed TCR beta chains linked to HLA being more clonally expanded than equally common others. Information on immune exposure was restricted to one variable (CMV serostatus). By a later analysis, the bulk of CMV-associated TCR beta chains appeared HLA-restricted. Common viral pathogens seemed to be connected with several of the most significant clusters, according to a later analysis.

Both 60 Vbeta primers and 13 Jbeta primers went into the PCR. Clones were read by immunoSEQ multiplex PCR, and TCRdb kept only the in-frame ones, dropping some. The table records tens of thousands of clones, approximately 82% of them present only once. The V call is TRBV7-2, the J call TRBJ1-3; weak D call: TRBD1 (5 bases). This clonotype was sampled from a man aged 18 to 35 in good health and CMV-seronegative. Sequencing was carried out using PBMCs. CDR3: CASSLQGIGNTIYF. CDR3 nucleotide sequence: TGTGCCAGCAGCTTACAGGGTATTGGAAACACCATATATTTT.